The 15 T cell receptor beta chains below were found in one sample sequenced in a study of OX40 agonist ivuxolimab in advanced cancers. The method was immunoSEQ multiplex PCR; TCRdb's version includes in-frame clones alone and lacks a portion of them. The table lists about 58,000 clones, 70% to 90% of them singletons. The sequencing used CD4+ or CD8+ T cells sorted from blood, collected in a trial of the OX40 agonist ivuxolimab. These receptors all come from an adult with an advanced solid tumor such as melanoma, head and neck, liver or kidney cancer.

This rearrangement joins TRBV18 to TRBJ1-1, with D possibly TRBD1 on 6 matching bases. Trimming left V 3 bases short and J 7 bases short, with 15 bases between. The CDR3 is 14 residues long. Germline V gene data show CDR1 as KGHSH and CDR2 as LQKENI. This CDR3 is CASSPGQNWGEAFF. As DNA, the CDR3 is TGTGCCAGCTCACCCGGACAGAACTGGGGTGAAGCTTTCTTT. The full variable domain, with the rest looked up from reference TRBV18 and TRBJ1-1, is NAGVMQNPRHLVRRRGQEARLRCSPMKGHSHVYWYRQLPEEGLKFMVYLQKENIIDESGMPKERFSAEFPKEGPSILRIQQVVRGDSAAYFCASSPGQNWGEAFFGQGTRLTVV.

The chain uses TRBV7-8 and TRBJ1-2, with a possible D match to TRBD1 (5 bases). CDR3 length equals 16 residues. The germline gives CDR1 SGHVS, CDR2 FQNEAQ. The V end was cut by 5 bases, the J end by 0 bases, with 16 bases between. The CDR3 DNA sequence: TGTGCCAGCAGCCCAGAAGGTTCGGGGGCTAACTATGGCTACACCTTC. This codes for CASSPEGSGANYGYTF.

The rearrangement links TRBV5-1 to TRBJ1-3; D remains unclear. Germline CDR1 and CDR2: SGHRS and YFSETQ. The V end was cut by 0 bases, the J end by 0 bases, with 7 bases between. The CDR3 is 15 amino acids. CDR3 coding DNA: TGCGCCAGCAGCTTGGTGTCGTTCTCTGGAAACACCATATATTTT. Protein: CASSLVSFSGNTIYF. Variable domain in full (rest from reference TRBV5-1 and TRBJ1-3): KAGVTQTPRYLIKTRGQQVTLSCSPISGHRSVSWYQQTPGQGLQFLFEYFSETQRNKGNFPGRFSGRQFSNSRSEMNVSTLELGDSALYLCASSLVSFSGNTIYFGEGSWLTVV.

This rearrangement joins TRBV18 to TRBJ2-7; TRBD1 matches 9 bases. Trimming took 1 base from V and 2 from J; bases not matched to a gene: 6. This CDR3 has 16 residues. Germline-derived CDR1 and CDR2 are KGHSH and LQKENI. The CDR3 protein is CASSPLPGQGTYEQYF. CDR3 DNA sequence: TGTGCCAGCTCACCACTCCCGGGACAGGGAACCTACGAGCAGTACTTC. Using reference TRBV18 and TRBJ2-7 for the parts outside the CDR3, the full variable domain is NAGVMQNPRHLVRRRGQEARLRCSPMKGHSHVYWYRQLPEEGLKFMVYLQKENIIDESGMPKERFSAEFPKEGPSILRIQQVVRGDSAAYFCASSPLPGQGTYEQYFGPGTRLTVT.

The genes are TRBV7-2 and TRBJ2-5; tentative D call: TRBD1 (5 bases). V lost 1 base, J lost 0 bases, and 9 bases lay in between. The CDR3 totals 15 residues. Germline V gene sequence: CDR1 SGHTA, CDR2 FQGNSA. In nucleotides, the CDR3 is TGTGCCAGCAGCTTAGGGGCCAGGGACCAAGAGACCCAGTACTTC. This translates into CASSLGARDQETQYF.

J is TRBJ2-6 and V is TRBV6-1, with D unresolved. The CDR3 spans 15 residues. Germline-derived CDR1 and CDR2 are MNHNS and SASEGT. V was trimmed by 2 bases and J by 2 bases, leaving 7 bases between them. The CDR3 reads CASSESSAGANVLTF. DNA of the CDR3: TGTGCCAGCAGTGAAAGTTCGGCTGGGGCCAACGTCCTGACTTTC.

This clone was recorded only once. The sample has other DNA sequences that encode this CDR3 too. The rearrangement joins TRBV27 to TRBJ2-5, with a possible D match to TRBD2 (6 bases). Looked up from germline, CDR1 is MNHEY and CDR2 is SMNVEV (reference sequence). Deletions cut 8 bases from V and 2 bases from J, with 12 bases between. The CDR3 spans 13 residues. In DNA, the CDR3 is TGTGCCAGCCGCTCGGGGAGGCAAGAGACCCAGTACTTC. It specifies CASRSGRQETQYF.

This chain uses TRBV6-5 with TRBJ1-1; D might be TRBD1 (5 bases). Germline V gives CDR1 MNHEY, CDR2 SVGAGI. The length of the CDR3 is 16 residues. The V gene lost 0 bases and the J gene lost 10 bases, with 21 bases spanning the gap. As DNA, the CDR3 is TGTGCCAGCAGTTACTCGAATGCAGGGATCGGGATTGGAGCTTTCTTT. This encodes CASSYSNAGIGIGAFF.

The chain has TRBV5-4 and TRBJ2-3, with a possible D match to TRBD2 (5 bases). The CDR3 loop spans 14 amino acids. The V and J ends lost 0 bases and 4 bases respectively, with 9 bases between them. Germline CDR1 is SGHNT and CDR2 is YYREEE (reference sequence). This CDR3 reads CASSLGGRADTQYF. The CDR3 coding sequence is TGTGCCAGCAGCTTGGGAGGGCGGGCAGATACGCAGTATTTT.

This chain joins TRBV5-6 and TRBJ1-2; 7 positions agree with TRBD1. This CDR3 is built from 13 residues. Germline V gene lookup returns CDR1 SGHDT and CDR2 YYEEEE. V dropped 1 base and J dropped 7; count of bases not matched to a gene: 4. The CDR3 region has the DNA TGTGCCAGCAGCTTGTGGGACAGTACTGGCTACACCTTC. Its translation: CASSLWDSTGYTF.

The chain joins TRBV5-1 to TRBJ2-2; tentative D call: TRBD2 (5 bases). Per the germline V gene, CDR1 is SGHRS and CDR2 is YFSETQ. V was clipped by 3 bases and J by 3 bases, with 9 bases between them. The CDR3 length is 14 residues. CDR3 protein: CASSSQLDTGELFF. CDR3 DNA sequence: TGCGCCAGCAGCTCGCAACTAGACACCGGGGAGCTGTTTTTT.

The chain combines TRBV27 with TRBJ1-6, with TRBD1 matching over 7 bases. The CDR3 spans 16 residues. Germline trimming cut 7 bases from V and 5 bases from J; bases unmatched to any gene: 11. Germline values: CDR1 MNHEY, CDR2 SMNVEV (reference sequence). DNA of the CDR3: TGTGCCAGCACCCTTTCGGGACAGTCTAATAATTCACCCCTCCACTTT. Translated, it gives CASTLSGQSNNSPLHF.

V is TRBV6-4 and J is TRBJ1-2; 7 bases agree with TRBD1. CDR1 MRHNA and CDR2 SNTAGT come from the germline V gene. The trim removed 5 bases at V and 1 base at J, leaving 1 base unmatched. The CDR3 sequence is 13 residues long. DNA of the CDR3: TGTGCCAGCAGTCGACAGGGTAACTATGGCTACACCTTC. Translated: CASSRQGNYGYTF.

This chain links TRBV15 with TRBJ1-5, with D tentatively TRBD1 (5 bases). Trimming shortened V by 5 bases and J by 3 bases, and 11 bases separated the two germline ends. CDR1 is LNHNV and CDR2 is YYDKDF in the germline V gene (reference sequence). CDR3 size: 14 residues. The CDR3 nucleotides read TGTGCCACCAGCCCTAGACAGATCAATCAGCCCCAGCATTTT. This codes for CATSPRQINQPQHF.

The rearrangement joins TRBV25-1 to TRBJ2-7; perhaps TRBD2 as D (5 bases). The V gene lost 3 bases and the J gene lost 4 bases, with 13 bases spanning the gap. The germline V gene encodes CDR1 MGHDK and CDR2 SYGVNS. The CDR3 contains 14 residues. The CDR3 region has the DNA TGTGCCAGCAGTGATGCAGGAGGTTTTTACGAGCAGTACTTC. Translated, it gives CASSDAGGFYEQYF.